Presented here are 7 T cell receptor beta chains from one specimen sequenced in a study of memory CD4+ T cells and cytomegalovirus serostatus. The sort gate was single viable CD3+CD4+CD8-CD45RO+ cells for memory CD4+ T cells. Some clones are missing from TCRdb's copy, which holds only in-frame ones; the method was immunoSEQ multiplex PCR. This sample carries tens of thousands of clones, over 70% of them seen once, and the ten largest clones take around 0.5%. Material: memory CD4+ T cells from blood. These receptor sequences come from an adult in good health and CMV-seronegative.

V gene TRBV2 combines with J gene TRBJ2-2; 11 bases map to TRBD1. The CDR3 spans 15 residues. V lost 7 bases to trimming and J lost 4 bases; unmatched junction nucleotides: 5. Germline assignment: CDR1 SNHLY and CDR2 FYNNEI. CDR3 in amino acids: CASNTDRGRTGELFF. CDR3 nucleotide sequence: TGTGCCAGCAATACGGACAGGGGGCGCACCGGGGAGCTGTTTTTT. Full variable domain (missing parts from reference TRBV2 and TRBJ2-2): EPEVTQTPSHQVTQMGQEVILRCVPISNHLYFYWYRQILGQKVEFLVSFYNNEISEKSEIFDDQFSVERPDGSNFTLKIRSTKLEDSAMYFCASNTDRGRTGELFFGEGSRLTVL.

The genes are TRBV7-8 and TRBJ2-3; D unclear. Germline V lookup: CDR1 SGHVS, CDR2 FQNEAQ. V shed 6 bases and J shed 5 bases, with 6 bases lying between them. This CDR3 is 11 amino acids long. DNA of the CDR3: TGTGCCAGCAGTTCGCGAGATACGCAGTATTTT. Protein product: CASSSRDTQYF.

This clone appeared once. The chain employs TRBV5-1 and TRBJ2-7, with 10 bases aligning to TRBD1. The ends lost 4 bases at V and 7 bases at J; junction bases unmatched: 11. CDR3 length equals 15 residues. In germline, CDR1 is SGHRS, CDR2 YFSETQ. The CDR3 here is CASSGTGTGVGEQYF. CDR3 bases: TGCGCCAGCAGCGGTACCGGGACAGGGGTGGGGGAGCAGTACTTC.

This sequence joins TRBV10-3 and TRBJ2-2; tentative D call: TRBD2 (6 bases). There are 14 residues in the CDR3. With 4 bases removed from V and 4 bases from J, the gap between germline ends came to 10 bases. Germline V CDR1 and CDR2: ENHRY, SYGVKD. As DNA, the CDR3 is TGTGCCATCAGTGCCGTCGGGGGCACCGGGGAGCTGTTTTTT. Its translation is CAISAVGGTGELFF.

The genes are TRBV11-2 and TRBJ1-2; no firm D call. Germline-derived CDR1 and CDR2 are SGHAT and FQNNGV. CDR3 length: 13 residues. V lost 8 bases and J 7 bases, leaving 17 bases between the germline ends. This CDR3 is CASWELRVAGYTF. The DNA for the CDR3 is TGTGCCAGCTGGGAGTTGAGGGTGGCTGGCTACACCTTC.

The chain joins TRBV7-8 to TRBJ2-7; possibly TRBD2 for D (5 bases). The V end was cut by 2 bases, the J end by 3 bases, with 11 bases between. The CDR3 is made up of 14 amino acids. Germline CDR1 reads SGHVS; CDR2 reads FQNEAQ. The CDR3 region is CASSLRTGIYEQYF. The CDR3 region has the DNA TGTGCCAGCAGCTTAAGGACTGGAATCTACGAGCAGTACTTC.

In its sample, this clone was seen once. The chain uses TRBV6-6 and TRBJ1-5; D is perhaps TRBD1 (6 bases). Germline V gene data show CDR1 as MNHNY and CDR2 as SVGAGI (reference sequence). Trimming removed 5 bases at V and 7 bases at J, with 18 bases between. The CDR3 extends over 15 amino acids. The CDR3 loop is CASSLARGEVQPQHF. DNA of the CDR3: TGTGCCAGCAGTCTGGCCAGGGGAGAGGTCCAGCCCCAGCATTTT.